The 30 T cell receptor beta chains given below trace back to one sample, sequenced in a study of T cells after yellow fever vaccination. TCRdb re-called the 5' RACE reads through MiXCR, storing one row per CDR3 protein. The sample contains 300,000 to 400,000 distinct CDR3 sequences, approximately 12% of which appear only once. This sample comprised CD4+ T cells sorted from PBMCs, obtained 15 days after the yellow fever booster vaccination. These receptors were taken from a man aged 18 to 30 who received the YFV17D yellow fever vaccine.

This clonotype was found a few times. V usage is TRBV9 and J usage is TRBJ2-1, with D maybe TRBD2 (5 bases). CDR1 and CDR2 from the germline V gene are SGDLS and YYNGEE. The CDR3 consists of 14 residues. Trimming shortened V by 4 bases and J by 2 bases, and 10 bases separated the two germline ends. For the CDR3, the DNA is TGTGCCAGCAGCATCGCCGGGACCTACAATGAGCAGTTCTTC. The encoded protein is CASSIAGTYNEQFF.

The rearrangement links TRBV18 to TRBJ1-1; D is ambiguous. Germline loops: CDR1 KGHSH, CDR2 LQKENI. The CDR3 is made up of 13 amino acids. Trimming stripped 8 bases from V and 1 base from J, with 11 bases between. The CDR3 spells CASQQVGNTEAFF. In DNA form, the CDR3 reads TGTGCCAGCCAACAAGTAGGGAACACTGAAGCTTTCTTT.

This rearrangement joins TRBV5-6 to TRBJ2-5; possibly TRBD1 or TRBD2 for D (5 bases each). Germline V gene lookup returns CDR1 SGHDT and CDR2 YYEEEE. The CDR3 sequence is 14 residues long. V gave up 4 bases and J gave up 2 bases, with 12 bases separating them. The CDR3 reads CASSPGTKQETQYF. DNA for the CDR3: TGTGCCAGCAGCCCTGGGACCAAGCAAGAGACCCAGTACTTC.

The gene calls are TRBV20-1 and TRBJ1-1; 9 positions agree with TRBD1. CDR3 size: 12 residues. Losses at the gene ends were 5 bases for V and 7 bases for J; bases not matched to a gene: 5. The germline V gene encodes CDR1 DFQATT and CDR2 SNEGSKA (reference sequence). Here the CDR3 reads CSALQGAGEAFF. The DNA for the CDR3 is TGCAGTGCTTTACAGGGGGCGGGTGAAGCTTTCTTT.

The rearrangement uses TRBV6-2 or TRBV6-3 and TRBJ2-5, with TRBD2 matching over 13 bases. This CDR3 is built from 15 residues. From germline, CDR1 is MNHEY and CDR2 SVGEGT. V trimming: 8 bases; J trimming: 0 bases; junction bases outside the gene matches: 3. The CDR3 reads CASRLAGGNQETQYF. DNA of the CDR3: TGTGCCAGCCGACTAGCGGGGGGCAACCAAGAGACCCAGTACTTC.

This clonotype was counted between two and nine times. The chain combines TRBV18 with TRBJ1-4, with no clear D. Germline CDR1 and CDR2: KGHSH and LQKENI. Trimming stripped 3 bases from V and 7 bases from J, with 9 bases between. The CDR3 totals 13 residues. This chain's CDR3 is CASSPDWVEKLFF. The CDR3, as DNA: TGTGCCAGCTCACCGGACTGGGTTGAAAAACTGTTTTTT.

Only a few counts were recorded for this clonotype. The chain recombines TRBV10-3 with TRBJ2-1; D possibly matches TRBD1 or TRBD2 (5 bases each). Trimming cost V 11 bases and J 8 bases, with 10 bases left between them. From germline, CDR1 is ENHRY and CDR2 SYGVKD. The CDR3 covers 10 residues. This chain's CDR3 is CAFEGYEQFF. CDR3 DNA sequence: TGTGCCTTTGAGGGGTATGAGCAGTTCTTC.

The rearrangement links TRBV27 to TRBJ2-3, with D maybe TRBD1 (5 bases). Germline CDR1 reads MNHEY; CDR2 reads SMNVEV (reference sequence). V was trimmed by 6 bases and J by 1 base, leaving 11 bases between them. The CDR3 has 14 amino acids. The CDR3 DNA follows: TGTGCCAGCAGGAAGGGGCACGGCACAGATACGCAGTATTTT. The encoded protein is CASRKGHGTDTQYF.

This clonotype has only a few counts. CDR3 DNA sequence: TGCAGTGCTTTTTCCCCTAGCGGGGCAAGAACCGGGGAGCTGTTTTTT. Protein sequence: CSAFSPSGARTGELFF. The V gene is TRBV20-1, the J gene TRBJ2-2; the match to TRBD2 covers 9 bases. This CDR3 comprises 16 residues. The V and J ends lost 5 bases and 5 bases, in that order; junction bases with no gene match: 12. Germline V CDR1 and CDR2: DFQATT, SNEGSKA (reference sequence).

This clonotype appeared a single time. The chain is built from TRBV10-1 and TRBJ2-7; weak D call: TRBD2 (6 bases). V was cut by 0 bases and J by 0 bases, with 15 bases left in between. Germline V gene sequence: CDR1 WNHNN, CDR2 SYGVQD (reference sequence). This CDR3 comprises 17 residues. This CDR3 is CASSESLSSESSYEQYV. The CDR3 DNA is TGCGCCAGCAGTGAGTCTCTGTCTAGCGAGAGCTCCTACGAGCAGTACGTC.

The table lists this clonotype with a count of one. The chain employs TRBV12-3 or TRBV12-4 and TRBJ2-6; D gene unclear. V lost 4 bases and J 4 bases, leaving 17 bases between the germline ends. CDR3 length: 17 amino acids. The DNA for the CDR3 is TGTGCCAGCAGTTCCCAAATCGGGTTCATGGGGGCCAACGTCCTGACTTTC. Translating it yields CASSSQIGFMGANVLTF.

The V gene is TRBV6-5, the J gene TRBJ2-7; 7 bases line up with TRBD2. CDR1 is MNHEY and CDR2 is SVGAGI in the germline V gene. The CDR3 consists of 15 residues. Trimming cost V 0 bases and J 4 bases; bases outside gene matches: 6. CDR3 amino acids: CASSYSGGRGYEQYV. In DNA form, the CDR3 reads TGTGCCAGCAGTTACTCGGGAGGGCGCGGTTACGAGCAGTACGTC.

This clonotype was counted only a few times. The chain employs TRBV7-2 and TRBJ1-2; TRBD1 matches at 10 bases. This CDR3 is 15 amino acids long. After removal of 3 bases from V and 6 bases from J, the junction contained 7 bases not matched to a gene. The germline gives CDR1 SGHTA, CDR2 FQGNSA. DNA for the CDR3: TGTGCCAGCAGCTTCACGACAGGGGGCATGGATGGCTACACCTTC. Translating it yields CASSFTTGGMDGYTF.

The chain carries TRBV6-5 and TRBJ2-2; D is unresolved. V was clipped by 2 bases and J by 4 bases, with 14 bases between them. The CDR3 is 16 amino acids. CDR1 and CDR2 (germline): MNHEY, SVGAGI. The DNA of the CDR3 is TGTGCCAGCAGTTACCCCGTGCCGGGCAGCACCGGGGAGCTGTTTTTT. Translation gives CASSYPVPGSTGELFF.

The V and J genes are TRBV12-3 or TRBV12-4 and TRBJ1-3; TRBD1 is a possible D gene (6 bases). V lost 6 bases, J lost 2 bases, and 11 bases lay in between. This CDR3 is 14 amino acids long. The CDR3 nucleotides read TGTGCCAGCAGCCGGACAGTTACTGGAAACACCATATATTTT. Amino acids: CASSRTVTGNTIYF.

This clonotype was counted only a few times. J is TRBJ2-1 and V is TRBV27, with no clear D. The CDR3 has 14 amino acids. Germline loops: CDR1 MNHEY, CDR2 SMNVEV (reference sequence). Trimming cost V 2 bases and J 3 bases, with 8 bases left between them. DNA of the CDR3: TGTGCCAGCAGTTTAAAGGTAGACTACAATGAGCAGTTCTTC. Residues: CASSLKVDYNEQFF.

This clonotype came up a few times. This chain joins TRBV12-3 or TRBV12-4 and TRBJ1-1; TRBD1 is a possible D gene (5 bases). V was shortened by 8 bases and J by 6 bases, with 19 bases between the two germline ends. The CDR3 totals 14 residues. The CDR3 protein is CASALRVGGAEAFF. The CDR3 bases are TGTGCCAGCGCTCTCAGGGTTGGTGGCGCTGAAGCTTTCTTT.

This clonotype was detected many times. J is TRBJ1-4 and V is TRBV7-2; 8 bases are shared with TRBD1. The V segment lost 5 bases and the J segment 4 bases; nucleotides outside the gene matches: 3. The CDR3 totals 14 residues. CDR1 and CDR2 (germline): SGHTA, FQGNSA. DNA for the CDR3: TGTGCCAGCAGCGCAGGGGGCCATAATGAAAAACTGTTTTTT. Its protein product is CASSAGGHNEKLFF.

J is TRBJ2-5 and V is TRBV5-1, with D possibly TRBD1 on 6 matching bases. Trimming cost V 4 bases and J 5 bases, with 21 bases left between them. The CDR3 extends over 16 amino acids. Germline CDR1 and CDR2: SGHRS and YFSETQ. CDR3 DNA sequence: TGCGCCAGCAGCCCCGACAGGACCGGGTCGGGGGAGACCCAGTACTTC. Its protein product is CASSPDRTGSGETQYF.

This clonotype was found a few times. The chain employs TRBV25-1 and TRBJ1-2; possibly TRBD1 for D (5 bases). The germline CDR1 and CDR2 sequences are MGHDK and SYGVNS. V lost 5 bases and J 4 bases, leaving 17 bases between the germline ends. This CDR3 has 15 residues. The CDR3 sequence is CASSSPGWGGYGYTF. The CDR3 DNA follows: TGTGCCAGCAGTTCGCCAGGGTGGGGGGGCTATGGCTACACCTTC.

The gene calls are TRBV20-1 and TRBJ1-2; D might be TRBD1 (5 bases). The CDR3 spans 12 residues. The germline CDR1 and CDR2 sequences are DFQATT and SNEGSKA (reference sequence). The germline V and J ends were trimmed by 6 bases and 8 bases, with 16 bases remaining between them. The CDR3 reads CSAWTLREGYTF. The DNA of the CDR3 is TGCAGTGCGTGGACACTCAGGGAGGGCTACACCTTC.

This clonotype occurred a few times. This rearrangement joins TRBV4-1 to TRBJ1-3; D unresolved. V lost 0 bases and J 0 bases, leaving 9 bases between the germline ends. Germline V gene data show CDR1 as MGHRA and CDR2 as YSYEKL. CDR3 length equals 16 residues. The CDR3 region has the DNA TGCGCCAGCAGCCAAGATAAGGCCAGCTCTGGAAACACCATATATTTT. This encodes CASSQDKASSGNTIYF.

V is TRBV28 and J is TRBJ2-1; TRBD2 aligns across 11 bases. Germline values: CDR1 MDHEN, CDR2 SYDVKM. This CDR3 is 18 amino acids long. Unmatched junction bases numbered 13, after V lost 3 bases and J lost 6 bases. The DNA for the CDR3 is TGTGCCAGCAGTTTCTCAGTAATAGGGACTAGCGGATTCAATGAGCAGTTCTTC. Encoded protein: CASSFSVIGTSGFNEQFF.

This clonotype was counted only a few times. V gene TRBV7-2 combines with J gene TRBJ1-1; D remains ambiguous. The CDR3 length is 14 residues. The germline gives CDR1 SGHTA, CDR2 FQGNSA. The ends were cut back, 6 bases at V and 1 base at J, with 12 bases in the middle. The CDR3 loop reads CASRLNPGNTEAFF. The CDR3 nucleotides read TGTGCCAGCAGACTAAACCCCGGGAACACTGAAGCTTTCTTT.

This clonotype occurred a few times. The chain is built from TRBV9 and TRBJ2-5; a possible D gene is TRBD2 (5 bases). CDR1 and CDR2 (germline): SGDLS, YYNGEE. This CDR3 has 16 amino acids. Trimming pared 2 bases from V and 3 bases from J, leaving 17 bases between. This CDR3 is CASSVGTGIRKETQYF. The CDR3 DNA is TGTGCCAGCAGCGTCGGTACCGGGATTCGAAAAGAGACCCAGTACTTC.

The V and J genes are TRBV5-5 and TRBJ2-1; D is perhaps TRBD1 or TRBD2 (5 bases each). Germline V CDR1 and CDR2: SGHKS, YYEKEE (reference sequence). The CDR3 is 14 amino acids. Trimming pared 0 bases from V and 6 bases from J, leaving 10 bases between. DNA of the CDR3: TGTGCCAGCAGCTTGGGGGCTGGGGGCAATGAGCAGTTCTTC. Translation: CASSLGAGGNEQFF.

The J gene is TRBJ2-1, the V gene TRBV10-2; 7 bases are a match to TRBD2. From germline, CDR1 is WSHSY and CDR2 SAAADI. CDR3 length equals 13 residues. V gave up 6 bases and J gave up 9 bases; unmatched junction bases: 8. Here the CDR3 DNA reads TGCGCCAGCAGAGACAGCGGGGTCAGTGAGCAGTTCTTC. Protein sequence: CASRDSGVSEQFF.

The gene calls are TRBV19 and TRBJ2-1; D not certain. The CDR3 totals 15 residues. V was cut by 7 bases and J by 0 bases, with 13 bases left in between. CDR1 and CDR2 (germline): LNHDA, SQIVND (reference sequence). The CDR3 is CASIPPWGSYNEQFF. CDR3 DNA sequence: TGTGCCAGTATCCCGCCGTGGGGCTCCTACAATGAGCAGTTCTTC. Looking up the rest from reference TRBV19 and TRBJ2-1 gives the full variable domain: DGGITQSPKYLFRKEGQNVTLSCEQNLNHDAMYWYRQDPGQGLRLIYYSQIVNDFQKGDIAEGYSVSREKKESFPLTVTSAQKNPTAFYLCASIPPWGSYNEQFFGPGTRLTVL.

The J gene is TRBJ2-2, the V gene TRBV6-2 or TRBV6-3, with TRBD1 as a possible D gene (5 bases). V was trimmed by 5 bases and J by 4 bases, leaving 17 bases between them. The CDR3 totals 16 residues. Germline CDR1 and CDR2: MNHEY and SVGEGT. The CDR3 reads CASSRPLRGSTGELFF. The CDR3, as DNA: TGTGCCAGCAGTCGGCCCCTTAGGGGTAGCACCGGGGAGCTGTTTTTT.

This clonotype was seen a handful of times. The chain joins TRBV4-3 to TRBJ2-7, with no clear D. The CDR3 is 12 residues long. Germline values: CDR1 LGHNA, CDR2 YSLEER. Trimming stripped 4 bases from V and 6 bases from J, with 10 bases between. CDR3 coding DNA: TGCGCCAGCAGCCGGCGTGGGCGCGAGCAGTACGTC. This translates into CASSRRGREQYV.